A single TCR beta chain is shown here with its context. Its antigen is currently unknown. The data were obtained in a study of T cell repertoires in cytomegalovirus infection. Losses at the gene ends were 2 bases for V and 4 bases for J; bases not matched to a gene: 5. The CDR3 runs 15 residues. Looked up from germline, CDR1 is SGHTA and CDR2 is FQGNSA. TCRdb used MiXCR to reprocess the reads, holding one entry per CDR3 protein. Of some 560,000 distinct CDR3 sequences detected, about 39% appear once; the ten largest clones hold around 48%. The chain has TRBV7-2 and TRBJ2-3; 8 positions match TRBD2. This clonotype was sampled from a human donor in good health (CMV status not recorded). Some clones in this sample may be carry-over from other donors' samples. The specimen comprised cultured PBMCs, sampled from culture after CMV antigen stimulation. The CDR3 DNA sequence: TGTGCCAGCAGCTTACAGGGGCGGGGGGCAGATACGCAGTATTTT. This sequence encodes CASSLQGRGADTQYF.